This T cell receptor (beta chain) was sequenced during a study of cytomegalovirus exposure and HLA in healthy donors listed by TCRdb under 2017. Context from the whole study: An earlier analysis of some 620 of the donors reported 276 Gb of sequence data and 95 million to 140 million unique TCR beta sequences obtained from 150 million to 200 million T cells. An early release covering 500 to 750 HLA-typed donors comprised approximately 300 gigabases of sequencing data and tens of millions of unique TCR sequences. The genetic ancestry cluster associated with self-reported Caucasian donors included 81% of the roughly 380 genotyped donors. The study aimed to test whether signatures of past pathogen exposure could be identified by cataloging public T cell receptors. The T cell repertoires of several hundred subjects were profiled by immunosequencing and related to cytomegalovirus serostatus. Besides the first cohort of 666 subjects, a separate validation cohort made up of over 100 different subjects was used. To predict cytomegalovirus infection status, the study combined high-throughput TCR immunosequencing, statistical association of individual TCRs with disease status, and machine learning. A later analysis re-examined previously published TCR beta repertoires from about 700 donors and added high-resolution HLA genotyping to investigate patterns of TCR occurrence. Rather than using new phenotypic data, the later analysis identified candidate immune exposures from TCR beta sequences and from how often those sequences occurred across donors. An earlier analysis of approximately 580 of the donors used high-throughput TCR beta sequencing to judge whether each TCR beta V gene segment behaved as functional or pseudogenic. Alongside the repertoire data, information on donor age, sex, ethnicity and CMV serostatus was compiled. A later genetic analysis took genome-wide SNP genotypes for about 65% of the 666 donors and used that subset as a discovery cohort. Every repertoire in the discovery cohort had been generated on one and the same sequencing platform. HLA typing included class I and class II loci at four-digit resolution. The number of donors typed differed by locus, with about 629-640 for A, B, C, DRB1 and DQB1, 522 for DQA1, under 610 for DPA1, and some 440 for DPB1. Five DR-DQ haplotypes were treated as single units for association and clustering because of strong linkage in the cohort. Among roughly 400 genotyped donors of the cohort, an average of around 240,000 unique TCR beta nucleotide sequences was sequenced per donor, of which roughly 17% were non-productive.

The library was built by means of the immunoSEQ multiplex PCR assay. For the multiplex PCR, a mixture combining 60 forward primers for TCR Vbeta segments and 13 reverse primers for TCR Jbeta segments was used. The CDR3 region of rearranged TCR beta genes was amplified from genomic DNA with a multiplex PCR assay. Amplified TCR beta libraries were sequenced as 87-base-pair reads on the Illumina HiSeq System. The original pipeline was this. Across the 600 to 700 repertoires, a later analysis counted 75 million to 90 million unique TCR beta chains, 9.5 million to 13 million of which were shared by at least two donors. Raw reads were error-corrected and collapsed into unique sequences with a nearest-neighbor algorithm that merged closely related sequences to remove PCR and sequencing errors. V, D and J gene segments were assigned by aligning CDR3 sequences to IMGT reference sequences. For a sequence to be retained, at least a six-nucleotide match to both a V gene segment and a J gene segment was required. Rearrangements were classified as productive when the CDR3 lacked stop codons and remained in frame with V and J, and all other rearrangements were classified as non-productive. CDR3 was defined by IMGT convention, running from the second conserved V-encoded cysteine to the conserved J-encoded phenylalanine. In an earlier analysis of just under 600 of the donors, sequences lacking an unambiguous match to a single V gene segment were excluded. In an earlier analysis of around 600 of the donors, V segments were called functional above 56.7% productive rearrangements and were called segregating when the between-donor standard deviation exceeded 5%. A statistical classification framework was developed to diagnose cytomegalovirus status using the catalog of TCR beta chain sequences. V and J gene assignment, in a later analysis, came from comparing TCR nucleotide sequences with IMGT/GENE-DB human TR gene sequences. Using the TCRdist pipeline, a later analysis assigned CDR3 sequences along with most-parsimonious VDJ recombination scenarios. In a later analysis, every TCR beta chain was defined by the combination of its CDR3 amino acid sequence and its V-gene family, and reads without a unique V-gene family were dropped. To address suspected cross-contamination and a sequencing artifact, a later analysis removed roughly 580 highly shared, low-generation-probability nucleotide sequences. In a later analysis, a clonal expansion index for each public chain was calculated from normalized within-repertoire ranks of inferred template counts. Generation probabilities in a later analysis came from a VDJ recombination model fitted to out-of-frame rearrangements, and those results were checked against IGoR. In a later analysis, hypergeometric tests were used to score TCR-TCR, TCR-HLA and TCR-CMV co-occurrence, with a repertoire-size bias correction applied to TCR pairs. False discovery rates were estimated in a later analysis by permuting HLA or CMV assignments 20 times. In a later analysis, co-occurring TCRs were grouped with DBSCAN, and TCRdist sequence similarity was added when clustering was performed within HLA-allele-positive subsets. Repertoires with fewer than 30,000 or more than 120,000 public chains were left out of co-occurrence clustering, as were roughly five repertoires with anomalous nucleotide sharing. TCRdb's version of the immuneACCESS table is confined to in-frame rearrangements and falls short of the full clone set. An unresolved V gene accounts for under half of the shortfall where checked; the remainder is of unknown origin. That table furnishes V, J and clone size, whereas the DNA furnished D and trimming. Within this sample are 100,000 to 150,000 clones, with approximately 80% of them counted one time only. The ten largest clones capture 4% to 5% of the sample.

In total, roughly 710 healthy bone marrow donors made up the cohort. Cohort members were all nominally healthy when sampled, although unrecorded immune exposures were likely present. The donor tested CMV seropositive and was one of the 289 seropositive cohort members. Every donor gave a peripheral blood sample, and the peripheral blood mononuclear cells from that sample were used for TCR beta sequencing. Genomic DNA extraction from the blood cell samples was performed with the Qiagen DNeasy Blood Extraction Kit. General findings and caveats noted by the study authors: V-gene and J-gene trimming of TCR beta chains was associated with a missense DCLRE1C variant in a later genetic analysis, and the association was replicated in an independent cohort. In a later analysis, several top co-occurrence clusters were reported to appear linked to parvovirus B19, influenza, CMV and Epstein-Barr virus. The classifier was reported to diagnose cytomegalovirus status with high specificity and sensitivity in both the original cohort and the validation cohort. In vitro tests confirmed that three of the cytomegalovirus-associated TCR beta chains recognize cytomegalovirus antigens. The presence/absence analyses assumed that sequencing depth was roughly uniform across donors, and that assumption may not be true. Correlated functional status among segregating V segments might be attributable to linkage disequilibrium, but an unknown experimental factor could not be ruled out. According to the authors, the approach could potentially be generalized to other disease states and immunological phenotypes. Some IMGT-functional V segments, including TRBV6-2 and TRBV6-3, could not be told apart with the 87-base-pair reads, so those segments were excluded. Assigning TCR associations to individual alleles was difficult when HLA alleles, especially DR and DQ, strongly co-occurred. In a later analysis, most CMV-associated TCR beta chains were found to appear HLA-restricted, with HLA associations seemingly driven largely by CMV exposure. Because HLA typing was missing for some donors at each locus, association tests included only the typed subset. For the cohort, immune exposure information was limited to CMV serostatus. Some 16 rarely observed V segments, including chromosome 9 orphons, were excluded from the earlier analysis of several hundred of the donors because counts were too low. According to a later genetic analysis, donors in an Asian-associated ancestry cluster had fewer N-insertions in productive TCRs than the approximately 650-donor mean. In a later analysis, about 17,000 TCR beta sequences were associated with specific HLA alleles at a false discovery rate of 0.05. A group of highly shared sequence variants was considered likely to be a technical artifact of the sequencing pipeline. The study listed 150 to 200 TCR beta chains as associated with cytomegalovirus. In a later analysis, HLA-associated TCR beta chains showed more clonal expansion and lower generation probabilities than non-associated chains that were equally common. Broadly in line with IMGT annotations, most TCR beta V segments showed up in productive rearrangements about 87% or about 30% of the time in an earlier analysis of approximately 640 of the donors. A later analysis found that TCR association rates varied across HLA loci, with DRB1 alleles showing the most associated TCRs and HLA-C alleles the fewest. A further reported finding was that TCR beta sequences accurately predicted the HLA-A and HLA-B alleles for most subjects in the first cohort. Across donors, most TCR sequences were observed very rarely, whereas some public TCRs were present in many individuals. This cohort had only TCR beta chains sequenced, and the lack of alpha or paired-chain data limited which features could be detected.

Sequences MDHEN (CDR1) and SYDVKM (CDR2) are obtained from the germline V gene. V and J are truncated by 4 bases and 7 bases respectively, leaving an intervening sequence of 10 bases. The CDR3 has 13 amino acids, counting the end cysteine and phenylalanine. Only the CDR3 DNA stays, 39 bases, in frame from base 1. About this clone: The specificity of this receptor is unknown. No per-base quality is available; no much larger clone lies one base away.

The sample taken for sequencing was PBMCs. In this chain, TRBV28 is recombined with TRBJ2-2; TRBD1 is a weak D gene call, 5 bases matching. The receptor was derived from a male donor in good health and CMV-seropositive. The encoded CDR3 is CASSSRGIGELFF. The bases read TGTGCCAGCAGTTCTAGGGGTATCGGGGAGCTGTTTTTT.